The 21 T cell receptor beta chains listed next were all sequenced from one sample in a study of blood T cell repertoires in COVID-19. Only in-frame clones appear in the TCRdb table, and some are missing; sequencing was by immunoSEQ multiplex PCR. The sample contains 390,000 or so clones, roughly four fifths of which appear only once. Sequenced sample: PBMCs or T cells enriched from blood (not recorded which). All receptors come from a woman in her forties or fifties who had recovered from COVID-19.

This clone was seen a few times. V and J are TRBV7-9 and TRBJ1-6; D gene unclear. Germline V gives CDR1 SEHNR, CDR2 FQNEAQ (reference sequence). This CDR3 spans 12 amino acids. Deletions cut 5 bases from V and 13 bases from J, with 12 bases between. The CDR3 DNA reads as TGTGCCAGCAGCCTCGGACCGGGGCCCCTCCACTTT. Translating gives CASSLGPGPLHF. Full variable domain (missing parts from reference TRBV7-9 and TRBJ1-6): DTGVSQNPRHKITKRGQNVTFRCDPISEHNRLYWYRQTLGQGPEFLTYFQNEAQLEKSRLLSDRFSAERPKGSFSTLEIQRTEQGDSAMYLCASSLGPGPLHFGNGTRLTVT.

The gene calls are TRBV2 and TRBJ1-2; D perhaps matches TRBD1 (5 bases). V dropped 4 bases and J dropped 8 bases, with 8 bases sitting between them. Germline CDR1 and CDR2: SNHLY and FYNNEI. The CDR3 is made up of 11 amino acids. The CDR3, as DNA: TGTGCCAGCAGTGGCAGACAGGGCTACACCTTC. It is translated as CASSGRQGYTF. Full variable domain (missing parts from reference TRBV2 and TRBJ1-2): EPEVTQTPSHQVTQMGQEVILRCVPISNHLYFYWYRQILGQKVEFLVSFYNNEISEKSEIFDDQFSVERPDGSNFTLKIRSTKLEDSAMYFCASSGRQGYTFGSGTRLTVV.

The chain couples TRBV23-1 to TRBJ1-1; D unclear. TRBV23-1 is an ORF, with its function uncertain. The CDR3 contains 15 residues. V lost 4 bases to trimming and J lost 1 base, with 13 bases between them. Here the CDR3 reads CASSPPTKTNTEAFF. The CDR3, as DNA: TGCGCCAGCAGTCCCCCGACAAAAACGAACACTGAAGCTTTCTTT.

V is TRBV6-5 and J is TRBJ1-4; D not resolved. CDR3 length: 13 residues. The V end lost 2 bases, the J end lost 10 bases, and 11 bases lay between the germline ends. Germline CDR1 reads MNHEY; CDR2 reads SVGAGI. The CDR3 protein is CASSYTQRGKLFF. The CDR3 nucleotides read TGTGCCAGCAGTTACACGCAACGCGGAAAACTGTTTTTT.

V gene TRBV7-9 combines with J gene TRBJ1-1; 7 nucleotides align to TRBD1. Germline CDR1 reads SEHNR; CDR2 reads FQNEAQ (reference sequence). The CDR3 length is 14 residues. Losses at the gene ends were 3 bases for V and 1 base for J; bases not matched to a gene: 2. CDR3 nucleotides: TGTGCCAGCAGCTTTGGACAGGAGAACACTGAAGCTTTCTTT. Translating gives CASSFGQENTEAFF.

This chain links TRBV19 with TRBJ1-1; maybe TRBD1 (6 bases). The CDR3 has 13 residues. Trimming removed 9 bases from V and 3 bases from J, with 14 bases in between. CDR1 and CDR2 from the germline V gene are LNHDA and SQIVND (reference sequence). The CDR3 here is CASKEYRDTEAFF. Here the CDR3 DNA reads TGTGCCAGCAAGGAATACAGGGACACTGAAGCTTTCTTT.

V and J are TRBV11-3 and TRBJ1-2; no reliable D call. Trimming cost V 1 base and J 4 bases, with 13 bases left between them. The CDR3 runs to 15 residues. Germline lookup yields CDR1 SGHNT and CDR2 YENEEA. CDR3 coding DNA: TGTGCCAGCAGCTTAGGGATGGGCGTAGGCTATGGCTACACCTTC. Translating it yields CASSLGMGVGYGYTF.

The chain joins TRBV18 to TRBJ1-2, with D perhaps TRBD1 (5 bases). V lost 2 bases and J lost 5, with 18 bases in between. Germline V gives CDR1 KGHSH, CDR2 LQKENI. This CDR3 is 16 amino acids long. The CDR3 loop reads CASSPSPGQRGYGYTF. CDR3 nucleotide sequence: TGTGCCAGCTCACCAAGTCCAGGCCAAAGGGGTTATGGCTACACCTTC. Full variable domain (missing parts from reference TRBV18 and TRBJ1-2): NAGVMQNPRHLVRRRGQEARLRCSPMKGHSHVYWYRQLPEEGLKFMVYLQKENIIDESGMPKERFSAEFPKEGPSILRIQQVVRGDSAAYFCASSPSPGQRGYGYTFGSGTRLTVV.

In its sample, this clone was seen once. The chain uses TRBV3-1 (or the pseudogene TRBV3-2) and TRBJ2-1; weak D call: TRBD2 (5 bases). Per germline, CDR1 LGHDT and CDR2 YNNKEL (reference sequence). V was trimmed by 8 bases and J by 4 bases, leaving 12 bases between them. This CDR3 is built from 13 residues. CDR3 nucleotide sequence: TGTGCCAGCGCCCCACGGGGATACAATGAGCAGTTCTTC. Its protein is CASAPRGYNEQFF.

The chain recombines TRBV6-5 with TRBJ1-2; D is unclear. CDR3 length: 15 amino acids. The germline CDR1 and CDR2 sequences are MNHEY and SVGAGI. Trimming left V 5 bases short and J 4 bases short, with 17 bases between. The CDR3 loop reads CASSPRGGEGYGYTF. The CDR3 bases are TGTGCCAGCAGTCCCCGAGGCGGAGAAGGCTATGGCTACACCTTC.

In this sample, this clone turned up many times. The chain combines TRBV5-1 with TRBJ1-2; TRBD1 matches 12 bases. Trimming cost V 4 bases and J 3 bases; bases outside gene matches: 10. Germline CDR1 SGHRS, CDR2 YFSETQ. The CDR3 is 17 residues long. CDR3 bases: TGCGCCAGCAGCCTCCGGGACAGGGGGCTTAAGGACTATGGCTACACCTTC. Amino acids: CASSLRDRGLKDYGYTF.

This chain uses TRBV7-8 with TRBJ1-1; D perhaps matches TRBD1 (6 bases). From germline, CDR1 is SGHVS and CDR2 FQNEAQ. V shed 4 bases and J shed 3 bases, with 12 bases lying between them. The CDR3 has 14 amino acids. This chain's CDR3 is CASSSRGGDTEAFF. The CDR3, as DNA: TGTGCCAGCAGCTCAAGGGGGGGAGACACTGAAGCTTTCTTT.

The table lists this clone with a count of one. The genes are TRBV7-2 and TRBJ1-2, with D uncertain. Germline CDR1 is SGHTA and CDR2 is FQGNSA. The CDR3 runs to 12 residues. With 4 bases removed from V and 8 bases from J, the gap between germline ends came to 11 bases. CDR3 coding DNA: TGTGCCAGCAGCTACGTTAAGCGCGGCTACACCTTC. Its protein is CASSYVKRGYTF.

The rearrangement links TRBV29-1 to TRBJ1-1, with 7 bases fitting TRBD1. Per germline, CDR1 SQVTM and CDR2 ANQGSEA. The junction had 11 bases not matched to a gene; V was cut back by 6 bases and J by 10 bases. The CDR3 consists of 12 residues. Here the CDR3 DNA reads TGCAGCGTGGTCAGGGGGTCAGGGCTAGCTTTCTTT. As protein: CSVVRGSGLAFF.

Ten or more counts support this clone. The V call is TRBV29-1, the J call TRBJ2-7, with TRBD2 matching 8 bases. V shed 5 bases and J 2 bases; nucleotides not matched to a gene: 8. Germline-derived CDR1 and CDR2 are SQVTM and ANQGSEA. This CDR3 contains 14 residues. CDR3 coding DNA: TGCAGCGTTAAATGGTCGGGACTAGCCTACGAGCAGTACTTC. Its translation is CSVKWSGLAYEQYF.

This rearrangement joins TRBV30 to TRBJ2-4; the match to TRBD1 covers 11 bases. This CDR3 spans 15 amino acids. V dropped 1 base and J dropped 9; count of bases not matched to a gene: 8. The V gene's germline CDR1 is GTSNPN and CDR2 SVGIG (reference sequence). CDR3 protein: CAWSGVGQGASIQYF. The CDR3 DNA is TGTGCCTGGAGTGGGGTAGGACAGGGGGCTAGCATTCAGTACTTC.

CDR3 amino acids: CASSQWGQDEKLFF. CDR3 nucleotide sequence: TGTGCCAGCAGCCAATGGGGACAGGATGAAAAACTGTTTTTT. V and J are TRBV3-1 (or the pseudogene TRBV3-2) and TRBJ1-4, with 8 bases aligning to TRBD1. The V segment lost 2 bases and the J segment 6 bases; nucleotides outside the gene matches: 2. CDR1 and CDR2 (germline): LGHDT, YNNKEL (reference sequence). The CDR3 extends over 14 amino acids.

This chain connects TRBV7-2 to TRBJ1-3; 11 bases match TRBD1. This CDR3 region has 17 residues. The V gene's germline CDR1 is SGHTA and CDR2 FQGNSA. V gave up 5 bases and J gave up 0 bases; unmatched junction bases: 6. Here the CDR3 DNA reads TGTGCCAGCAGCCAGCGGACAGGGGGCATCTCTGGAAACACCATATATTTT. It translates to CASSQRTGGISGNTIYF. Full variable domain (rest looked up from reference TRBV7-2 and TRBJ1-3): GAGVSQSPSNKVTEKGKDVELRCDPISGHTALYWYRQSLGQGLEFLIYFQGNSAPDKSGLPSDRFSAERTGGSVSTLTIQRTQQEDSAVYLCASSQRTGGISGNTIYFGEGSWLTVV.

This clone was found once. CDR3 in DNA: TGTGCCAGCAGCTCCTCCCGGGGGGGTTCGTCGCCCGAAGCTTTCTTT. Translation gives CASSSSRGGSSPEAFF. The J gene is TRBJ1-1, the V gene TRBV7-2; D perhaps matches TRBD1 (5 bases). This CDR3 is built from 16 residues. Germline lookup yields CDR1 SGHTA and CDR2 FQGNSA. The V end was cut by 4 bases, the J end by 8 bases, with 23 bases between.

On this clone: Relative to the germline gene, one junction end is altered; a read error may explain this. The genes are TRBV29-1 and TRBJ2-2; 7 bases line up with TRBD2. The length of the CDR3 is 12 residues. The V gene's germline CDR1 is SQVTM and CDR2 ANQGSEA. CDR3: CSVEGGGGEGWF. The CDR3 DNA follows: TGCAGCGTTGAAGGGGGCGGAGGGGAGGGATGGTTT.

To note about this clone: One end of the junction fails to match germline, which may point to a read error. This chain uses TRBV2 with TRBJ2-2; TRBD1 matches 10 bases. Germline lookup yields CDR1 SNHLY and CDR2 FYNNEI. The CDR3 loop spans 15 amino acids. The CDR3 is CASSEDRGLDGELFF. The DNA of the CDR3 is TGTGCCAGCAGCGAAGACAGGGGGCTGGACGGGGAGCTGTTTTTT.